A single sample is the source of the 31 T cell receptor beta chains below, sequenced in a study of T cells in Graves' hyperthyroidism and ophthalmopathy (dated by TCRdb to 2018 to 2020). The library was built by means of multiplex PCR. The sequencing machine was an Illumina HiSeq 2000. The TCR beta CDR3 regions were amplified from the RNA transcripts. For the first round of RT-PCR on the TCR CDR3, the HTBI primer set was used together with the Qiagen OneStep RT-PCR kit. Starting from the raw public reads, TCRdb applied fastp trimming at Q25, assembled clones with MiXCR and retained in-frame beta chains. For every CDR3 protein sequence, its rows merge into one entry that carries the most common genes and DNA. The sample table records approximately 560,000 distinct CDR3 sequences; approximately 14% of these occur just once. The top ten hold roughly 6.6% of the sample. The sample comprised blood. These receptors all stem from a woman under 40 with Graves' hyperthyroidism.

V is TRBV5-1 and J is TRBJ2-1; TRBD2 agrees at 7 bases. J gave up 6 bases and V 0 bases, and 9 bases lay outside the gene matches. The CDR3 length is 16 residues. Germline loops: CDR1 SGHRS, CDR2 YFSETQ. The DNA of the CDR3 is TGCGCCAGCAGCTTGGACGGCGGGAGTAATATCAATGAGCAGTTCTTC. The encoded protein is CASSLDGGSNINEQFF.

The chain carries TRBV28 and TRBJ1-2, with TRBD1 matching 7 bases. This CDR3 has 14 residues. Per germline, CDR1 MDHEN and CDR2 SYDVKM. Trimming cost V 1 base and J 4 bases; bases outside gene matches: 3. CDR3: CASSLLGTVYGYTF. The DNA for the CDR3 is TGTGCCAGCAGTTTATTAGGGACAGTCTATGGCTACACCTTC.

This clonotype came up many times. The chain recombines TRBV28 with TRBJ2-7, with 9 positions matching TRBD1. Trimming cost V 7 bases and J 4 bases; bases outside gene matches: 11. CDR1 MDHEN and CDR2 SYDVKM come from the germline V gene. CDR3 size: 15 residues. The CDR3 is CASTMSGTGSYEQYF. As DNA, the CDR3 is TGTGCCAGCACCATGAGTGGGACAGGGTCTTACGAGCAGTACTTC.

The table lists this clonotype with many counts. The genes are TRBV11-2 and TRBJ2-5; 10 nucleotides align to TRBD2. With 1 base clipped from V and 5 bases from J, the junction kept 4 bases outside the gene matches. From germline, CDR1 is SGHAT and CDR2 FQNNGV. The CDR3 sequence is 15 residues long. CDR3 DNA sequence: TGTGCCAGCAGCTTAGTACTAGCGGGACTGGAGACCCAGTACTTC. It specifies CASSLVLAGLETQYF.

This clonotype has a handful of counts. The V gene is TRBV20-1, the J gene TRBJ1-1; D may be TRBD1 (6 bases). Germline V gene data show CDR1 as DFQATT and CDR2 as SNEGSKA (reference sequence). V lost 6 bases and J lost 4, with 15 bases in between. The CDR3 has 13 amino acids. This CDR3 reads CSAPTPGATEAFF. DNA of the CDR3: TGCAGTGCACCCACGCCGGGGGCCACTGAAGCTTTCTTT.

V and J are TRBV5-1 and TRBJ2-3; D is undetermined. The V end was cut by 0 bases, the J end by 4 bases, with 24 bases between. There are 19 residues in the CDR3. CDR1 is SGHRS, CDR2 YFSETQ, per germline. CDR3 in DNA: TGCGCCAGCAGCTTGGGTAACCTTGGTGGGCTGAGCGCTTCAGATACGCAGTATTTT. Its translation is CASSLGNLGGLSASDTQYF.

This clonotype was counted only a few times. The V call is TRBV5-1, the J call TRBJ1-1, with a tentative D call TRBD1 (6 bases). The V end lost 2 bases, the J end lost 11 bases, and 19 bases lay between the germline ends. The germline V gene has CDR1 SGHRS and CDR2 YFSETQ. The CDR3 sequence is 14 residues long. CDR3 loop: CASSFGGDPSAAFF. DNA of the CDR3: TGCGCCAGCAGCTTCGGGGGCGATCCTTCCGCTGCTTTCTTT.

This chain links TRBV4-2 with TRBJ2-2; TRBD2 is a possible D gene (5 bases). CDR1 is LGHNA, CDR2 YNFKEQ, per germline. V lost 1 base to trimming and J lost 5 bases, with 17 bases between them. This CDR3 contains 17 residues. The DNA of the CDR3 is TGTGCCAGCAGCCAAGGTCGGTCGGGATATGGTACCGGGGAGCTGTTTTTT. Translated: CASSQGRSGYGTGELFF.

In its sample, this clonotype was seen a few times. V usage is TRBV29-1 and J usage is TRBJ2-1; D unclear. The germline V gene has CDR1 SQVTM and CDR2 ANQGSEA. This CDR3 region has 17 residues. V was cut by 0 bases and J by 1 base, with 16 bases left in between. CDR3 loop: CSVEDFPDSASYNEQFF. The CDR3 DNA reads TGCAGCGTTGAAGATTTCCCCGACTCCGCTTCCTACAATGAGCAGTTCTTC.

Written as DNA, the CDR3 is TGTGCCAGCAGTTTAGCGGGACAGGGAGAGGTCACTGAAGCTTTCTTT. Protein sequence: CASSLAGQGEVTEAFF. The chain employs TRBV12-3 or TRBV12-4 and TRBJ1-1; 9 bases align to TRBD1. V shed 0 bases, J shed 4 bases, and the junction held 6 bases outside the gene matches. The CDR3 totals 16 residues.

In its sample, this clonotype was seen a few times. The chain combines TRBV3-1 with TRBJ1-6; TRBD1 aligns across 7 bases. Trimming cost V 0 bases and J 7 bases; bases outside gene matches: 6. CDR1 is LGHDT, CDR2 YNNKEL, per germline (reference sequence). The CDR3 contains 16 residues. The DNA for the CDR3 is TGTGCCAGCAGCCAAGAGATGGACAGGTTAAATTCACCCCTCCACTTT. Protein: CASSQEMDRLNSPLHF.

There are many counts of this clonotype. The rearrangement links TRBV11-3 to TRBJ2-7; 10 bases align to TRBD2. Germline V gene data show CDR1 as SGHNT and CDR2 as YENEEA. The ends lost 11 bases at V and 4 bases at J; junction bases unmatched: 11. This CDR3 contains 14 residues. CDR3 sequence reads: CAAAWGLANYEQYF. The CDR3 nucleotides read TGTGCCGCAGCTTGGGGACTAGCGAATTACGAGCAGTACTTC.

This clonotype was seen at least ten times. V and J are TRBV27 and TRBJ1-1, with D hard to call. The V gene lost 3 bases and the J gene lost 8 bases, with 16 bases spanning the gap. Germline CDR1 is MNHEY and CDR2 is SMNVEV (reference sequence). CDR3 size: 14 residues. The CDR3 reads CASSLTLWTDEAFF. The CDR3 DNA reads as TGTGCCAGCAGTTTGACCCTATGGACGGACGAAGCTTTCTTT.

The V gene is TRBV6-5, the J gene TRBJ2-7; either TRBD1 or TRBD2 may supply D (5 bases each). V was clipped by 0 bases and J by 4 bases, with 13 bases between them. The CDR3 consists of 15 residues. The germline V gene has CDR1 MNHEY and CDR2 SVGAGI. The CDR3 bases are TGTGCCAGCAGTTACTCGTCGGGGACCCCGTACGAGCAGTACTTC. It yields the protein CASSYSSGTPYEQYF.

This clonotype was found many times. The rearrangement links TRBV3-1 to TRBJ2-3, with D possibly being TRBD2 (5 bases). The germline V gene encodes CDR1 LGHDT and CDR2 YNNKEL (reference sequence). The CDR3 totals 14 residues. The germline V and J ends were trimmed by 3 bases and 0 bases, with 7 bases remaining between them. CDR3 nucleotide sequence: TGTGCCAGCAGCCAGAGACTAAGCACAGATACGCAGTATTTT. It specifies CASSQRLSTDTQYF.

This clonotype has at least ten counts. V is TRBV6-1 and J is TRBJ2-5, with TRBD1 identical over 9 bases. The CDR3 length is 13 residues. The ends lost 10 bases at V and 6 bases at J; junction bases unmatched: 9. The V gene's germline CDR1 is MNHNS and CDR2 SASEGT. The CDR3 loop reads CAIRDRVIQTQYF. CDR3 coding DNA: TGTGCCATCCGGGACAGGGTTATTCAGACCCAGTACTTC.

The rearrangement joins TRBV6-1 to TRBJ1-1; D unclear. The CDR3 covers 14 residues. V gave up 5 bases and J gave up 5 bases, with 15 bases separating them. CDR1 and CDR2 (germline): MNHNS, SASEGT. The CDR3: CASSSTSRVTEAFF. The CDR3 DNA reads TGTGCCAGCAGTTCTACATCCAGAGTAACTGAAGCTTTCTTT.

CDR3 amino acids: CASSLDLTYNEQFF. The DNA of the CDR3 is TGTGCCAGCAGTCTTGACTTAACCTACAATGAGCAGTTCTTC. The chain recombines TRBV27 with TRBJ2-1; D gene uncertain. Trimming pared 5 bases from V and 2 bases from J, leaving 10 bases between. CDR3 length: 14 amino acids. Germline CDR1 is MNHEY and CDR2 is SMNVEV (reference sequence).

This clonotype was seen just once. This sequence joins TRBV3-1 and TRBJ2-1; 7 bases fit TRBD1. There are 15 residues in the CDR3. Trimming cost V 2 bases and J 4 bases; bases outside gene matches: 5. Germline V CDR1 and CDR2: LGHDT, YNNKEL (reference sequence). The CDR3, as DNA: TGTGCCAGCAGCCAACGGGACAGCCGATACAATGAGCAGTTCTTC. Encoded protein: CASSQRDSRYNEQFF.

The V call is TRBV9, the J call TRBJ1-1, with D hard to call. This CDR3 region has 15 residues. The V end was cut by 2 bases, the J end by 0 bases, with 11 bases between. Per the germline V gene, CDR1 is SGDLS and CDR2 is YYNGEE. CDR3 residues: CASSVTAGMNTEAFF. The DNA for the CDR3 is TGTGCCAGCAGCGTTACTGCGGGGATGAACACTGAAGCTTTCTTT.

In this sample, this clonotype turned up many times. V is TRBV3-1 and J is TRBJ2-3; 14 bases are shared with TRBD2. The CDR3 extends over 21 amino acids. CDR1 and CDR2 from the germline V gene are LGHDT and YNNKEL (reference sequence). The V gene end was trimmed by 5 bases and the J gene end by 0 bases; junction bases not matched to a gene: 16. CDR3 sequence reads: CASSKFRSGTSGSTSTDTQYF. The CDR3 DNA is TGTGCCAGCAGCAAATTCAGATCCGGGACTAGCGGGAGTACTAGCACAGATACGCAGTATTTT.

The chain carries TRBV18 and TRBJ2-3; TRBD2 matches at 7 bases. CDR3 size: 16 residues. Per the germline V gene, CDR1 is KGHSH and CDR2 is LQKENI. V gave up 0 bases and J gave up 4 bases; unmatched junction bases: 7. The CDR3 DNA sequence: TGTGCCAGCTCACCACCGACAGCGGGAATTGCAGATACGCAGTATTTT. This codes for CASSPPTAGIADTQYF.

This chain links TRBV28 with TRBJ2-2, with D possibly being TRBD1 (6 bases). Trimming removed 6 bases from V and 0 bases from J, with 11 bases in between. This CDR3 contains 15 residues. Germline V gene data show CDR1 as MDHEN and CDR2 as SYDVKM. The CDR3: CASRRQVANTGELFF. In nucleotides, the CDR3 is TGTGCCAGCAGAAGACAGGTAGCGAACACCGGGGAGCTGTTTTTT.

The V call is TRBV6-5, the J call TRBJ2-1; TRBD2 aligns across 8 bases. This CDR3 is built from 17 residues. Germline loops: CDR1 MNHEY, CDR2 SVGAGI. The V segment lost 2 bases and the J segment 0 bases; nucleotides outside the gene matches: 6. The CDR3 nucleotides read TGTGCCAGCAGTTACCCCCAAGCGGGGGTCTCCTACAATGAGCAGTTCTTC. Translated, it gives CASSYPQAGVSYNEQFF.

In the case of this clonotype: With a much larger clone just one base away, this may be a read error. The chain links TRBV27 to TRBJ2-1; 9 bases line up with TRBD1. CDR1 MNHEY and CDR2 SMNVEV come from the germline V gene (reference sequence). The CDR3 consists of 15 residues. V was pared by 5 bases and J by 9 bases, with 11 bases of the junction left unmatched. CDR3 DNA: TGTGCCAGCAGTCCCCGGGACAGGGTGACGCGTGAGCAGTTCTTC. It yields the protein CASSPRDRVTREQFF.

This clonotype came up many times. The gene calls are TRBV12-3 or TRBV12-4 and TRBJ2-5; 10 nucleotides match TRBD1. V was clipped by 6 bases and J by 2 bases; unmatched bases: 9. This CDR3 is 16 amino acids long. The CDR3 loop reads CASRKTGQGVQETQYF. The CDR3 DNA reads TGTGCCAGCAGAAAAACCGGACAGGGGGTGCAAGAGACCCAGTACTTC.

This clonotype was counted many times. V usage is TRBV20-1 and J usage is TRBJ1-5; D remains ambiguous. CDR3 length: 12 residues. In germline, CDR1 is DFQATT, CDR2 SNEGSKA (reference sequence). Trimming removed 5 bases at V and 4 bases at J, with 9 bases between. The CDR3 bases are TGCAGTGCTGCGGCAGGTAATCAGCCCCAGCATTTT. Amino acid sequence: CSAAAGNQPQHF.

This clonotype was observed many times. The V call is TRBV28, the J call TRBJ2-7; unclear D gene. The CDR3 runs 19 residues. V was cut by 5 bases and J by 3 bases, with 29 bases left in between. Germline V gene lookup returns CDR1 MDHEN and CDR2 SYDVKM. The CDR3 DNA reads TGTGCCAGCAGTCCCCCGACAAGAATGGCCCCACCCCTGATCTACGAGCAGTACTTC. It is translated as CASSPPTRMAPPLIYEQYF.

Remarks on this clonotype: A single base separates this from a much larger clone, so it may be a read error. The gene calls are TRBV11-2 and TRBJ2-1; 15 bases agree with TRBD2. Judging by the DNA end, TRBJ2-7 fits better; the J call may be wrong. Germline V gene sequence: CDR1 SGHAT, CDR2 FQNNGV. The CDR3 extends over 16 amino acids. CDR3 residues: CASSMGTSGRRNEQYF. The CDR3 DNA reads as TGTGCCAGCAGCATGGGGACTAGCGGGAGGAGAAATGAGCAGTACTTC.

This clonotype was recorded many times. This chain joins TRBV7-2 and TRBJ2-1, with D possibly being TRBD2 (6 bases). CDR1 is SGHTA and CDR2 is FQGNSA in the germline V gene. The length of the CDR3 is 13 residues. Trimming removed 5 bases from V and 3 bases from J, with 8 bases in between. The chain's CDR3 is CASSRTIYNEQFF. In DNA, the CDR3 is TGTGCCAGCAGCCGGACTATCTACAATGAGCAGTTCTTC.

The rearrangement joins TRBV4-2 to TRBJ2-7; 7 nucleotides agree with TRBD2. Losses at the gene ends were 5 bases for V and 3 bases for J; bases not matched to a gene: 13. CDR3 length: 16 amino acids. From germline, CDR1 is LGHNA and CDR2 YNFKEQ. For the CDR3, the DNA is TGTGCCAGCAGCGCCGGCAGCGCGGGAGACCTCTACGAGCAGTACTTC. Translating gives CASSAGSAGDLYEQYF.